The entry that follows covers one T cell receptor (beta chain) sequence. No antigen is known for it. Germline V gene data show CDR1 as SGHKS and CDR2 as YYEKEE (reference sequence). Trimming shortened V by 2 bases and J by 0 bases, and 12 bases separated the two germline ends. The CDR3 sequence is 15 residues long. This sample was included in a study of shared clonotypes between healthy human individuals. Whole-study context: Donor ages ranged 18 to 49 years: a couple of women, a few men. Points from the study as a whole: Of the naive CD4 clonotypes, 4% to 5% were shared across several donors. The four-donor shared clonotypes exceeded non-shared clonotypes in generation probability, with non-shared ones scoring lower.

Splitting of CD4+ cells produced CD45RA+ naive and CD45RA-negative memory subsets. Clones were sequenced by immunoSEQ multiplex PCR, and TCRdb holds only the in-frame ones, with some missing. The profile shows approximately 1.5 million clones, 95% to 99% of them singletons. Sequencing was carried out using naive CD4+ T cells sorted from blood. Sample subset: CD45RA+ positively selected. V and J are TRBV5-5 and TRBJ2-7; D gene uncertain. This clonotype was sampled from a man aged 25 to 45 in good health. The CDR3 is CASSFGLRGSYEQYF. The CDR3 DNA sequence: TGTGCCAGCAGCTTCGGCCTTAGAGGCTCCTACGAGCAGTACTTC.